The rows below give T cell receptor beta chains drawn from one sample of a study of blood T cells in healthy people across ages. TCRdb re-analysed the 5' RACE reads in MiXCR, keeping a single row per CDR3 protein. The table lists around 970,000 distinct CDR3 sequences, about 53% of them singletons. Input material: blood. These receptors all stem from a woman aged 55-70 years in good health. Each CDR3 is given with its conserved first and last residue. D genes are given only for firm matches. Expanded clones get a size class; other rows say once, few or many, or leave the size out.

15 TRBJ1-5 . TRBV11-2 . CASSSLDLGNQPQHF TGTGCCAGCAGCTCTCTCGATTTGGGCAATCAGCCCCAGCATTTT
15 TRBJ2-7 . TRBV28 TRBD1 CASGATGFWSYEQYF TGTGCCAGCGGAGCGACAGGGTTTTGGTCCTACGAGCAGTACTTC
13 TRBJ2-3 few TRBV29-1 TRBD1 CSVSDRNTDTQYF TGCAGCGTCTCGGACAGGAACACAGATACGCAGTATTTT
17 TRBJ2-7 . TRBV11-2 TRBD2 CASSRWSGGRQAYEQYF TGTGCCAGCAGCCGGTGGTCGGGAGGACGCCAGGCCTACGAGCAGTACTTC
15 TRBJ2-1 . TRBV5-1 TRBD2 CASSQTSGVNNEQFF TGCGCCAGCAGCCAGACTAGCGGGGTAAACAATGAGCAGTTCTTC
16 TRBJ2-3 few TRBV4-1 TRBD2 CASSRRTGTTADTQYF TGCGCCAGCAGCCGAAGGACCGGGACTACTGCAGATACGCAGTATTTT
14 TRBJ2-7 few TRBV2 . CASSVEKESYEQYF TGTGCCAGCAGTGTAGAGAAGGAGTCCTACGAGCAGTACTTC
18 TRBJ2-6 . TRBV7-2 . CASSLGSRVGAGANVLTF TGTGCCAGCAGCTTAGGGTCCAGGGTAGGGGCTGGGGCCAACGTCCTGACTTTC
14 TRBJ2-1 . TRBV20-1 . CSATTGRLHNEQFF TGCAGTGCTACGACAGGGAGGTTACACAATGAGCAGTTCTTC
17 TRBJ2-5 . TRBV6-1 . CASTQREGAYAYNEQYF TGTGCCAGCACCCAACGGGAGGGGGCTTACGCATACAATGAGCAGTACTTC
15 TRBJ2-5 . TRBV11-2 . CASSLVSRPWETQYF TGTGCCAGCAGCTTAGTCTCCCGGCCGTGGGAGACCCAGTACTTC
15 TRBJ1-4 . TRBV7-9 . CASSPTAAHNEKLFF TGTGCCAGCAGCCCGACGGCAGCCCATAATGAAAAACTGTTTTTT
15 TRBJ1-6 . TRBV5-1 . CASSRIRDSNSPLHF TGCGCCAGCAGCCGGATCAGAGACAGTAATTCACCCCTCCACTTT
13 TRBJ1-1 . TRBV12-3/TRBV12-4 . CASIKDVNTEAFF TGTGCCAGCATCAAGGACGTGAACACTGAAGCTTTCTTT
14 TRBJ2-5 few TRBV7-2 . CASSQVSSVETQYF TGTGCCAGCAGTCAAGTTTCCTCCGTTGAGACCCAGTACTTC
15 TRBJ1-2 . TRBV20-1 . CSARRGGGDPLGYTF TGCAGTGCTAGAAGGGGGGGCGGGGATCCACTTGGCTACACCTTC
14 TRBJ2-3 . TRBV2 . CASRLVGASDTQYF TGTGCCAGCCGACTAGTTGGTGCGTCAGATACGCAGTATTTT
16 TRBJ2-1 few TRBV20-1 . CSARVERRSSYNEQFF TGCAGTGCTAGAGTCGAGCGGAGGAGCTCCTACAATGAGCAGTTCTTC
16 TRBJ1-4 . TRBV7-2 . CASSLLSAGVGEKLFF TGTGCCAGCAGCTTGTTGAGTGCAGGGGTCGGGGAAAAACTGTTTTTT
14 TRBJ2-7 few TRBV10-2 . CASSITLASDEQYF TGCGCCAGCAGTATCACCCTTGCATCCGACGAGCAGTACTTC
18 TRBJ2-1 few TRBV6-5 TRBD2 CASSYRARTSGRGNEQFF TGTGCCAGCAGTTACCGGGCGAGGACTAGCGGGAGGGGCAATGAGCAGTTCTTC
14 TRBJ2-3 few TRBV28 . CATRGTTHTDTQYF TGTGCCACCCGAGGGACCACACACACAGATACGCAGTATTTT
11 TRBJ2-1 once TRBV20-1 . CSAEQGRGQFF TGCAGTGCTGAACAGGGTCGTGGGCAGTTCTTC
16 TRBJ1-4 few TRBV18 . CASSTVGGATNEKLFF TGTGCCAGCTCAACCGTTGGGGGCGCAACTAATGAAAAACTGTTTTTT
15 TRBJ2-1 . TRBV6-5 TRBD2 CASSIGAGSSNEQFF TGTGCCAGCAGTATTGGAGCGGGAAGCTCGAATGAGCAGTTCTTC